This T cell receptor (beta chain) comes out of a study of shared clonotypes between healthy human individuals. Study in general: The study used three CD4 naive, three CD4 memory, two CD8 naive and one CD8 memory plate per donor.

Note on this clone: Its antigen is undetermined.

The V gene end was trimmed by 6 bases and the J gene end by 7 bases; junction bases not matched to a gene: 12. The CDR3 extends over 14 amino acids. Per the germline V gene, CDR1 is SGHTA and CDR2 is FQGNSA. Authors' methods: Filtering differed because ImmunoSEQ produced junction-only sequences that carried no quality scores. Assay: immunoSEQ multiplex PCR; the TCRdb copy retains only in-frame clones and omits some. That table gives V, J and clone size, and the DNA gave D and trimming. Here the sample spans 850,000 to 1,100,000 clones, 70% to 85% being singletons. Overall study findings and caveats: Larger estimated richness was generally seen in naive subsets than in memory subsets.

The donor cohort consisted entirely of Caucasian adults residing in Nashville, Tennessee. The sequenced sample was memory CD4+ T cells from PBMCs. Subset indicated: CD45RA-negative fraction. The TCR originated in a man aged 18 to 29 in good health. Some clones in this sample may be carry-over from other donors' samples. The rearrangement links TRBV7-2 to TRBJ2-7; TRBD1 aligns across 7 bases. For the CDR3, the DNA is TGTGCCAGCAGGCTCTCCCGGGACAGTTGGGAGCAGTACTTC. Translation: CASRLSRDSWEQYF. Using reference TRBV7-2 and TRBJ2-7 for the parts outside the CDR3, the full variable domain is GAGVSQSPSNKVTEKGKDVELRCDPISGHTALYWYRQSLGQGLEFLIYFQGNSAPDKSGLPSDRFSAERTGGSVSTLTIQRTQQEDSAVYLCASRLSRDSWEQYFGPGTRLTVT.